What follows are 12 T cell receptor beta chains derived from one specimen sequenced in a study of T-cell memory formation after mild COVID-19. TCRdb called the 5' RACE reads again in MiXCR, with one record for every CDR3 protein. This sample has about 240,000 distinct CDR3 sequences; 8% to 10% occur once, and the top ten carry roughly a fifth. Source material: PBMCs or a T cell subset sorted from them (not recorded which). Receptors originate from a man younger than 35 who had mild COVID-19 (a few samples of this study predate the infection). Cell type and time point are not known.

The rearrangement uses TRBV12-3 or TRBV12-4 and TRBJ2-2; TRBD2 agrees at 14 bases. This CDR3 has 15 residues. The trim removed 7 bases at V and 7 bases at J, leaving 5 bases unmatched. CDR3 in DNA: TGTGCCAGCACTGGGACTAGCGGGGGCGGCGGGGAGCTGTTTTTT. It translates to CASTGTSGGGGELFF.

The chain is built from TRBV4-3 and TRBJ1-6; no clear D gene. This CDR3 is built from 14 residues. V gave up 6 bases and J gave up 5 bases, with 11 bases separating them. Per the germline V gene, CDR1 is LGHNA and CDR2 is YSLEER. The CDR3 DNA is TGCGCCAGCAGTACCTACCGGGATAATTCACCCCTCCACTTT. It codes for CASSTYRDNSPLHF.

The J gene is TRBJ2-5, the V gene TRBV10-3; D might be TRBD2 (6 bases). The germline V gene encodes CDR1 ENHRY and CDR2 SYGVKD. V was shortened by 6 bases and J by 2 bases, with 13 bases between the two germline ends. The CDR3 is 14 amino acids. CDR3 bases: TGTGCCATCAGGGGGGGATCGGGGCAAGAGACCCAGTACTTC. Amino acids: CAIRGGSGQETQYF.

This clonotype was observed a handful of times. V is TRBV10-3 and J is TRBJ2-3; 9 positions match TRBD2. The germline V gene encodes CDR1 ENHRY and CDR2 SYGVKD. The CDR3 is 14 amino acids. Trimming at V came to 6 bases and at J to 2 bases, leaving 3 bases not matched to a gene. CDR3 amino acids: CAIRRLADTDTQYF. The CDR3 region has the DNA TGTGCCATCAGGAGACTAGCGGACACAGATACGCAGTATTTT.

This clonotype was recorded many times. V usage is TRBV7-3 and J usage is TRBJ2-2, with D perhaps matching TRBD2 (7 bases). Deletions cut 5 bases from V and 2 bases from J, with 9 bases between. This CDR3 comprises 14 residues. The germline V gene has CDR1 SGHTA and CDR2 FQGTGA. CDR3 residues: CASSRGANTGELFF. The CDR3 coding sequence is TGTGCCAGCAGCCGGGGGGCCAACACCGGGGAGCTGTTTTTT. The whole variable domain, remainder taken from reference TRBV7-3 and TRBJ2-2, is GAGVSQTPSNKVTEKGKYVELRCDPISGHTALYWYRQSLGQGPEFLIYFQGTGAADDSGLPNDRFFAVRPEGSVSTLKIQRTERGDSAVYLCASSRGANTGELFFGEGSRLTVL.

This clonotype was counted at least ten times. The V gene is TRBV24-1, the J gene TRBJ2-5; D possibly corresponds to TRBD2 (5 bases). Trimming cost V 3 bases and J 2 bases, with 12 bases left between them. This CDR3 has 15 residues. Germline-derived CDR1 and CDR2 are KGHDR and SFDVKD. The DNA of the CDR3 is TGTGCCACCAGTGATCCCACGGGGATACAAGAGACCCAGTACTTC. This codes for CATSDPTGIQETQYF.

The chain uses TRBV4-2 and TRBJ2-3, with 9 bases fitting TRBD2. CDR1 and CDR2 from the germline V gene are LGHNA and YNFKEQ. The CDR3 contains 18 residues. V lost 1 base to trimming and J lost 1 base; unmatched junction nucleotides: 9. The chain's CDR3 is CASSQAPPAGGRTDTQYF. The CDR3 DNA is TGTGCCAGCAGCCAAGCCCCGCCAGCGGGGGGCCGCACAGATACGCAGTATTTT.

This clonotype came up a few times. J is TRBJ2-4 and V is TRBV20-1; TRBD2 is a possible D gene (6 bases). In germline, CDR1 is DFQATT, CDR2 SNEGSKA (reference sequence). V shed 6 bases and J shed 9 bases, with 15 bases lying between them. This CDR3 has 12 amino acids. Here the CDR3 reads CSAVLGGGIQYF. CDR3 DNA sequence: TGCAGTGCAGTCTTGGGGGGTGGCATTCAGTACTTC.

This clonotype was detected only a few times. The CDR3 bases are TGCGCCAGCAGCTTGGAGCCACGGTACCATTGGGACACTGAAGCTTTCTTT. Translation: CASSLEPRYHWDTEAFF. The chain is built from TRBV5-1 and TRBJ1-1; no clear D. CDR3 size: 17 residues. Germline V gene sequence: CDR1 SGHRS, CDR2 YFSETQ. V lost 0 bases, J lost 3 bases, and 18 bases lay in between.

The chain employs TRBV9 and TRBJ2-3; perhaps D is TRBD1 or TRBD2 (5 bases each). Germline assignment: CDR1 SGDLS and CDR2 YYNGEE. The germline V and J ends were trimmed by 6 bases and 6 bases, with 14 bases remaining between them. The CDR3 is 13 residues long. CDR3 amino acids: CASTGTPLDTQYF. DNA of the CDR3: TGTGCCAGCACTGGGACGCCACTGGATACGCAGTATTTT.

This clonotype has more than one count but fewer than ten. This chain uses TRBV9 with TRBJ2-2, with D unclear. The V end was cut by 6 bases, the J end by 5 bases, with 20 bases between. The CDR3 spans 16 residues. Germline V gene sequence: CDR1 SGDLS, CDR2 YYNGEE. CDR3 bases: TGTGCCAGCACCCCCCGACTGCACGTATCAACCGGGGAGCTGTTTTTT. Translated, it gives CASTPRLHVSTGELFF. The entire variable domain, with the rest obtained from reference TRBV9 and TRBJ2-2, is as follows: DSGVTQTPKHLITATGQRVTLRCSPRSGDLSVYWYQQSLDQGLQFLIQYYNGEERAKGNILERFSAQQFPDLHSELNLSSLELGDSALYFCASTPRLHVSTGELFFGEGSRLTVL.

This sequence joins TRBV7-6 and TRBJ2-7; TRBD1 aligns across 9 bases. This CDR3 comprises 16 residues. Germline trimming cut 1 base from V and 2 bases from J; bases unmatched to any gene: 6. Germline lookup yields CDR1 SGHVS and CDR2 FNYEAQ. Here the CDR3 DNA reads TGTGCCAGCAGCTTAGGACTAGGGACAGGGACCTACGAGCAGTACTTC. Translated, it gives CASSLGLGTGTYEQYF.